This T cell receptor beta chain comes out of a study of cytomegalovirus exposure and HLA in healthy donors. Whole-study findings and limits: Clonal expansion was found to be greater in HLA-associated TCR beta chains than in equally common others in a later analysis. What a later analysis reportedly showed was that an Asian-associated ancestry cluster had fewer N-insertions than the roughly 670-donor mean. Later analysis identified a missense DCLRE1C variant that was linked to TCR beta V- and J-gene trimming.

As to this clone: What it binds is unknown.

The primer mix had 60 Vbeta and 13 Jbeta primers. The protocol was immunoSEQ multiplex PCR, while the TCRdb copy is restricted to in-frame clones and leaves out a portion. Of around 150,000 clones listed, roughly 77% are singletons. CDR1 SGHRS and CDR2 YFSETQ come from the germline V gene. Unmatched junction bases numbered 5, after V lost 4 bases and J lost 2 bases. CDR3 length equals 15 residues. The sequenced sample consisted of PBMCs. The receptor was isolated from a man younger than 35 in good health and CMV-seropositive. The gene calls are TRBV5-1 and TRBJ1-2; the match to TRBD1 covers 10 bases. This CDR3 is CASSPTTGGNYGYTF. CDR3 nucleotide sequence: TGCGCCAGCAGCCCAACGACAGGGGGCAACTATGGCTACACCTTC.